This T cell receptor (beta chain) is drawn from a study of spatial heterogeneity in lung cancer. TCRdb reanalysed the 5' RACE reads using MiXCR and keeps one entry per CDR3 protein. The sample has 40,000 or so distinct CDR3 sequences, 5% to 6.5% seen once. This clonotype was counted many times. CDR1 and CDR2 from the germline V gene are DFQATT and SNEGSKA (reference sequence). The CDR3 consists of 15 residues. V gave up 0 bases and J gave up 2 bases, with 11 bases separating them. The time point here: sample taken at primary tumor resection. Samples came from 65 to 75 TRACERx patients with untreated early-stage lung cancer. Whole RNA came from tumor, nontumor lung or frozen PBMC and was sequenced without being sorted.

Here the sequenced sample was PBMCs, taken at surgery. This receptor was taken from a female donor with early-stage non-small cell lung cancer. V gene TRBV20-1 combines with J gene TRBJ2-1; tentative D call: TRBD2 (5 bases). The CDR3 sequence is CSARDGAEAYNEQFF. In nucleotides, the CDR3 is TGCAGTGCTAGAGATGGAGCGGAGGCCTACAATGAGCAGTTCTTC.